This entry features one T cell receptor (beta chain) sequence. The target antigen is unknown. The sample belongs to a study of shared clonotypes between healthy human individuals. Regarding the study as a whole: Clonotypes shared by all four sorted-subset donors had higher generation probabilities than non-shared clonotypes. The study generally estimated greater richness for naive than memory subsets.

Naive CD8 cells comprised CD45RO-negative, CCR7-positively selected cells, excluding terminally differentiated effector memory CD45RA+ cells. TCRdb's copy holds only in-frame clones and misses some; the assay was immunoSEQ multiplex PCR. The table has over 2 million clones, approximately 94% seen once. Trimming removed 0 bases from V and 4 bases from J, with 21 bases in between. CDR1 is SGHDT, CDR2 YYEEEE, per germline. The CDR3 extends over 18 amino acids. The chain combines TRBV5-6 with TRBJ2-3, with D possibly matching TRBD2 (5 bases). The TCR comes from a man aged 18 to 30 in good health. Sequenced input: naive CD8+ T cells sorted from blood. CDR3 amino acids: CASSLDRGSKITSDTQYF. CDR3 sequence (DNA): TGTGCCAGCAGCTTGGACCGGGGAAGTAAGATTACCTCAGATACGCAGTATTTT.